This entry describes one T cell receptor beta chain. This clone was counted once. No cognate antigen has been identified for it. The junction shows a germline mismatch at one end, possibly a read error. The data were taken from a study of blood T cell repertoires in COVID-19 (dated by TCRdb to the early 2020s). A note on the overall study: Samples covering the acute and convalescent phases of COVID-19 were provided by collaborators in the United States, Italy and Spain. Where HLA class I and class II types were available, the types were taken from metadata supplied by the sample provider, not from assay-based typing. Nearly every sample came with metadata listing a de-identified subject ID, COVID-19 status, age in years and sex. The repertoires were released in a freely available public database intended as a resource for research on the immune response to SARS-CoV-2. Samples came from the ongoing ImmuneRACE study (first 160 participants) plus 1,254 subjects from 6 global collaborators. The prospective study material was composed of cDNA or gDNA derived from T cells, B-cell-depleted T cells, or PBMCs. Deeply sampled blood TCRbeta repertoires from subjects exposed to, actively infected with, or recovered from COVID-19 were included in the dataset. The study at large found these results: Clinical and demographic metadata were provided uncurated, with the amount varying by source and participant.

TCRbeta CDR3 regions were amplified from genomic DNA using the immunoSEQ Assay, a bias-controlled multiplex PCR. In the source study's methods: The number of nucleated cells in each sample was estimated from the amplification of reference gene primers within the assay. Sequence reads were collapsed and filtered to measure the absolute abundance of every unique TCRbeta CDR3 rearrangement. For each sample, productive Simpson clonality was calculated as the square root of Simpson's diversity index over productive rearrangements. TCRdb took over this immuneACCESS table, retaining in-frame rearrangements with V and J assigned. Such tables are incomplete; in checked studies, under half of the missing clones stem from an unresolved V gene, and the remainder is unexplained. The V and J calls and the clone size are those of that table, but D and trimming were determined from the DNA. The table for this sample lists roughly 300,000 clones; approximately 90% of them were counted only once. Approximately 5.2% of the sample belongs to the ten largest clones.

The germline V gene (reference sequence) gives CDR1 as SGHNT and CDR2 as YYREEE. Reading from cysteine to phenylalanine, the CDR3 counts 13 amino acids. Only the CDR3 DNA stays, 39 bases, in frame from base 1. Enrolling through a virtual design, the prospective study's participants ranged in age from roughly 18 to 95 years and lived across roughly 23 United States geographic areas. To assign participants to cohorts, the prospective study relied on clinical history that participants themselves reported in a screening survey and a study questionnaire. Recovered participants in ImmuneRACE Cohort 3 were defined by two consecutive negative NP/OP PCR tests, clearance by a healthcare professional, or resolution of symptoms. In the prospective study, mobile phlebotomists collected whole blood, serum and a nasopharyngeal or oropharyngeal swab from each participant. Prospective study participants could optionally give additional blood draws and questionnaires over an approximately 2-month period. Prospective study blood samples were shipped either frozen or at room temperature before DNA extraction.

The chain is encoded by TRBV5-4 joined to TRBJ1-2; the D segment cannot be called with confidence. Sequencing was carried out using PBMCs or T cells enriched from blood (not recorded which). This receptor was obtained from a woman younger than 45 who had recovered from COVID-19. The CDR3 region has the sequence CASSLETNYGYTF. The DNA reads TGTGCCAGCAGCTTGGAAACCAACTATGGCTATACCTTC.